This record covers a single T cell receptor beta chain. The antigen it recognizes is unknown. Base qualities are missing; no much larger clone stands one base away. This entry is derived from a study of blood T cell repertoires in COVID-19 (dated by TCRdb to about 2020). Describing the broader study: Samples from collaborators originated in the United States, Italy and Spain and spanned both the acute and convalescent phases of COVID-19. The prospective study material was composed of cDNA or gDNA derived from T cells, B-cell-depleted T cells, or PBMCs. Subjects who had been exposed to COVID-19, were actively infected with it, or had recovered from it provided the deeply sampled blood TCRbeta repertoires that made up the dataset. The repertoires were released in a freely available public database intended as a resource for research on the immune response to SARS-CoV-2. Samples came from the ongoing ImmuneRACE study (first 160 participants) plus 1,254 subjects from 6 global collaborators. A de-identified subject ID, COVID-19 status, age in years and sex were almost always included in the sample metadata. Where available, HLA class I and class II types were taken from metadata supplied by the sample provider and were not determined by assay-based typing.

Collaborating institutions collected whole blood in K2EDTA tubes following their own protocols. For TCRbeta analysis, collaborators shipped samples in one of three forms: frozen whole blood, isolated PBMCs, or DNA extracted from either of those sample types. The immunoSEQ Assay, a bias-controlled multiplex PCR, was used to amplify TCRbeta CDR3 regions from genomic DNA. The authors' pipeline ran thus. Nucleated cell counts per sample were estimated from amplification of reference gene primers within the assay. To quantify the absolute abundance of each unique TCRbeta CDR3 rearrangement, sequence reads were collapsed and filtered. For each sample, productive Simpson clonality was calculated as the square root of Simpson's diversity index across productive rearrangements. TCRdb limited this immuneACCESS table to in-frame rearrangements with V and J called. A share of clones is missing; checked studies link under half to unresolved V genes, and the rest is unexplained. D and trimming come from the DNA, and the V and J calls and clone size come from that table. The sample has approximately 200,000 clones on record, under 85% of them singletons. The ten largest make up 15% to 20% of the sample.

Results the study describes overall, beyond this receptor: The quantity of clinical and demographic metadata differed by source and by participant and was supplied without curation.

Reading from cysteine to phenylalanine, the CDR3 counts 15 amino acids. Only the CDR3 region is kept as DNA, spanning 45 bases read in frame from base 1. Germline trimming amounts to 0 bases on V and 8 bases on J, with 4 as the count of junction bases outside the gene matches. In the germline V gene, CDR1 corresponds to MNHEY and CDR2 to SVGEGT. Sequencing was performed on peripheral blood. The clonotype originates from a man in his sixties with active or convalescent COVID-19. Rearrangement joined TRBV6-2 or TRBV6-3 to TRBJ1-2, with 12 bases aligning to TRBD1. CDR3 loop: CASSYSGQGAQGYTF. DNA sequence: TGTGCCAGCAGTTACTCGGGACAGGGGGCTCAAGGCTACACCTTC.